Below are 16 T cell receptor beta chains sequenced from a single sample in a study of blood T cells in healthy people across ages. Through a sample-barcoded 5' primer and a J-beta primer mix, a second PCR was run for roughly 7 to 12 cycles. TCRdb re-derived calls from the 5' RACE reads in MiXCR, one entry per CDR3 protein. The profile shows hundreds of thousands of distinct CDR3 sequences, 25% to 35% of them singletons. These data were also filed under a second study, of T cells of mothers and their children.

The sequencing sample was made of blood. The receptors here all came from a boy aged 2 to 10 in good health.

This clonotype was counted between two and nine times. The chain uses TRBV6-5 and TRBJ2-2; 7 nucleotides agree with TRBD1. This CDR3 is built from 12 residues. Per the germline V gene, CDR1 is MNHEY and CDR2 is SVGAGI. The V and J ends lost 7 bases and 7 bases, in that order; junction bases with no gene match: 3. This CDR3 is CASKGGSGELFF. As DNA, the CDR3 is TGTGCCAGCAAAGGGGGCAGCGGGGAGCTGTTTTTT.

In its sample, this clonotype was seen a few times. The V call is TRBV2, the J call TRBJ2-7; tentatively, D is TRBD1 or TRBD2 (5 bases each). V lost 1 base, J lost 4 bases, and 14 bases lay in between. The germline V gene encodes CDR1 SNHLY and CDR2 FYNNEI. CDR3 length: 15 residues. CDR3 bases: TGTGCCAGCAGTGAAGGAGGGGCGTCCCTTTACGAGCAGTACTTC. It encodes CASSEGGASLYEQYF.

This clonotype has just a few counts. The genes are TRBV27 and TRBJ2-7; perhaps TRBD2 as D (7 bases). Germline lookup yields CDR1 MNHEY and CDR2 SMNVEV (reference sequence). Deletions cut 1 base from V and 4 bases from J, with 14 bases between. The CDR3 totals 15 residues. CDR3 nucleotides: TGTGCCAGCAGTTTATGGGGGGGCCCCCCTTACGAGCAGTACTTC. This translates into CASSLWGGPPYEQYF.

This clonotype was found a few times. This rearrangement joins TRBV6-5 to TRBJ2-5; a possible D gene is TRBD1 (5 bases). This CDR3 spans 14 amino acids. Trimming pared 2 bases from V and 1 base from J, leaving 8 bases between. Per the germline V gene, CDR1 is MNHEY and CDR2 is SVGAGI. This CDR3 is CASSYEGVQETQYF. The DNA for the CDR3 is TGTGCCAGCAGTTACGAAGGGGTCCAAGAGACCCAGTACTTC.

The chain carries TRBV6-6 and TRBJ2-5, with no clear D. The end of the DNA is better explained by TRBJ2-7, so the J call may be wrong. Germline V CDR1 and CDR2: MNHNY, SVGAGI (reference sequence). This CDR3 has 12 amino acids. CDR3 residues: CASSYSLPEQYF. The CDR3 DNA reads TGTGCCAGCAGTTACTCCCTCCCCGAGCAGTACTTC.

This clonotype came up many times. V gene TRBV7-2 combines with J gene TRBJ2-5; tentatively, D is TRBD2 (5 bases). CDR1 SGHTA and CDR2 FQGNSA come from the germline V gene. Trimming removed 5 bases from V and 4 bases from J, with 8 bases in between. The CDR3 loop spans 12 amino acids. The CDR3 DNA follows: TGTGCCAGCAGCCCACGGGGAGAGACCCAGTACTTC. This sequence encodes CASSPRGETQYF.

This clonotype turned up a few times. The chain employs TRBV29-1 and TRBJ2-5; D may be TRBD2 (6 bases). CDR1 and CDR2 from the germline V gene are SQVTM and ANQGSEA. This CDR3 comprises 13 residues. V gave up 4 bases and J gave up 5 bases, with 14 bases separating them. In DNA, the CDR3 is TGCAGCGTTGTTTCGGGGGATGAGGAGACCCAGTACTTC. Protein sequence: CSVVSGDEETQYF. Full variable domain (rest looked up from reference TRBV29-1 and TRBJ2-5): SAVISQKPSRDICQRGTSLTIQCQVDSQVTMMFWYRQQPGQSLTLIATANQGSEATYESGFVIDKFPISRPNLTFSTLTVSNMSPEDSSIYLCSVVSGDEETQYFGPGTRLLVL.

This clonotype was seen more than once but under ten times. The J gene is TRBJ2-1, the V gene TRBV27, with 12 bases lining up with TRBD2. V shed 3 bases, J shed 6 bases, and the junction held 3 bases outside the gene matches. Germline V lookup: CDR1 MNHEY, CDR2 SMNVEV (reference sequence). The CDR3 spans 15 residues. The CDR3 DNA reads TGTGCCAGCAGTTTCGGACTAGCGGGGTCCAATGAGCAGTTCTTC. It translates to CASSFGLAGSNEQFF.

CDR3 sequence reads: CASSPRASGRTYNEQFF. As DNA, the CDR3 is TGTGCCAGCAGCCCCCGGGCTAGCGGACGTACCTACAATGAGCAGTTCTTC. V is TRBV5-6 and J is TRBJ2-1; 7 bases fit TRBD2. The CDR3 length is 17 residues. Per germline, CDR1 SGHDT and CDR2 YYEEEE. V lost 4 bases, J lost 2 bases, and 12 bases stayed unmatched.

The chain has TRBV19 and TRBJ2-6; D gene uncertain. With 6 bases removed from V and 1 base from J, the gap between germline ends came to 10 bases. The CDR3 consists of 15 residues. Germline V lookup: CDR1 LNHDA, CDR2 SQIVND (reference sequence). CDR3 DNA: TGTGCCAGTAGACCTGATCCTTCTGGGGCCAACGTCCTGACTTTC. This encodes CASRPDPSGANVLTF.

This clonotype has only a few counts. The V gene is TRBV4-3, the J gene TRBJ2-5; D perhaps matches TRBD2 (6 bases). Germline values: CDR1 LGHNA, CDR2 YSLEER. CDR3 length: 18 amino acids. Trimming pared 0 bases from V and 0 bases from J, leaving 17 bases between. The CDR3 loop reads CASSQEESGEAYQETQYF. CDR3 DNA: TGCGCCAGCAGCCAAGAAGAATCGGGGGAGGCGTACCAAGAGACCCAGTACTTC.

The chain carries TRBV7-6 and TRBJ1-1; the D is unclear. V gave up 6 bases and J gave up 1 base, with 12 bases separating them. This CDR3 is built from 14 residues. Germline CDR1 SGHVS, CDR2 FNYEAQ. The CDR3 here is CASSNQETNTEAFF. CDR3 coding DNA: TGTGCCAGCAGTAACCAGGAGACGAACACTGAAGCTTTCTTT.

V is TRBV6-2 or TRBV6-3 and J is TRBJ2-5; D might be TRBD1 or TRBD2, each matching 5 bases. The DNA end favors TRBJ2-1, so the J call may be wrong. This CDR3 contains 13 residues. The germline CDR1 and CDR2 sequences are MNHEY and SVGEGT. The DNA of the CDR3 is TGTGCCAGCAGCCCTGCCGGGGCGAATGAGCAGTTCTTC. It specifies CASSPAGANEQFF.

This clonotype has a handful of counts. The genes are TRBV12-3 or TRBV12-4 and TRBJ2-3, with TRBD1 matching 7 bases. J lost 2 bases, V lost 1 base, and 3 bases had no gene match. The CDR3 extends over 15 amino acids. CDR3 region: CASSLEGQPTDTQYF. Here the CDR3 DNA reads TGTGCCAGCAGTTTAGAGGGACAGCCCACAGATACGCAGTATTTT.

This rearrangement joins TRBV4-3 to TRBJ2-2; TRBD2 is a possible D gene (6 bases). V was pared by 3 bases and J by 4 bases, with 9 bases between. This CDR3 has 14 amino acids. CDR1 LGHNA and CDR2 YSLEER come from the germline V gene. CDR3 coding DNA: TGCGCCAGCAGCCATACCGGGAGCACCGGGGAGCTGTTTTTT. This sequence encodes CASSHTGSTGELFF.

The CDR3 DNA reads TGTGCCAGCAGCGTAACGTCACAGGGACGGGATGGCTACACCTTC. This gives the protein CASSVTSQGRDGYTF. The chain carries TRBV9 and TRBJ1-2; the D gene is possibly TRBD1 (6 bases). Germline CDR1 reads SGDLS; CDR2 reads YYNGEE. The CDR3 loop spans 15 amino acids. Trimming shortened V by 1 base and J by 6 bases, and 16 bases separated the two germline ends.